This TCR beta chain comes out of a study of blood T cell repertoires in COVID-19. Repertoires were generated with immunoSEQ multiplex PCR, while TCRdb's copy carries only in-frame clones and drops some. The sample includes 300,000 to 350,000 clones, approximately 90% of them seen just once. This clone showed up just once. The CDR3 runs to 14 residues. The V gene lost 5 bases and the J gene lost 2 bases, with 13 bases spanning the gap. Germline loops: CDR1 SEHNR, CDR2 FQNEAQ (reference sequence). Specimen: peripheral blood. The sequence derives from an older woman with COVID-19, enrolled during active disease. The genes are TRBV7-9 and TRBJ2-7; tentatively, D is TRBD1 (6 bases). CDR3 sequence: CASSPREGAYEQYF. The CDR3 DNA sequence: TGTGCCAGCAGCCCCCGAGAGGGGGCCTACGAGCAGTACTTC.